This TCR beta chain was captured in a study of lymphopenia after photon versus proton radiotherapy. V trimming: 1 base; J trimming: 6 bases; junction bases outside the gene matches: 6. Per the germline V gene, CDR1 is SGHAT and CDR2 is FQNNGV. The CDR3 is 15 amino acids. Assay: immunoSEQ multiplex PCR; the TCRdb copy retains only in-frame clones and omits some. This table holds about 160,000 clones, approximately 90% found once. The sample here was peripheral blood, taken from a patient treated with photon-based radiotherapy. This sequence originates from a man aged 50 to 59 with gastric cancer. The chain combines TRBV11-2 with TRBJ2-3; 8 bases are a match to TRBD2. The CDR3 loop is CASSLVGRARDTQYF. CDR3 coding DNA: TGTGCCAGCAGCTTAGTCGGGAGGGCCAGGGATACGCAGTATTTT.